The entry below gives a single T cell receptor (beta chain) sequence along with its context. The authors made TCR beta cDNA from approximately 500 ng total RNA with a constant-region primer. TCR beta libraries came from three nested multiplex PCR rounds using slightly modified ARM-PCR. Forward primers for TRBV1-TRBV30 and a C-beta reverse primer served the first two PCR rounds, at about 10 cycles each. TCRdb reanalysed the multiplex PCR reads using MiXCR and keeps one entry per CDR3 protein. The data show approximately 46,000 distinct CDR3 sequences, with roughly 80% seen just once and around 40% held by the top ten. Each 20-30 mg portion of unsorted bulk tissue served as the source for co-extraction of RNA and DNA. These data originate in a study of tumor-infiltrating lymphocytes in primary liver carcinoma. Germline V gene sequence: CDR1 LGHNA, CDR2 YNFKEQ. The trim removed 10 bases at V and 4 bases at J, leaving 14 bases unmatched. The length of the CDR3 is 15 residues.

This sequence was found in a woman aged 25-40 years with primary liver carcinoma and hepatitis B virus infection. The chain recombines TRBV4-2 with TRBJ2-7; 9 bases are a match to TRBD2. Sequencing was carried out using tumor-adjacent normal liver tissue. In nucleotides, the CDR3 is TGTGCCAACAGTAGTAGACTAGCGGAGTCTTACGAGCAGTACTTC. This codes for CANSSRLAESYEQYF.